This passage covers 23 T cell receptor beta chains from one sample sequenced in a study of cytomegalovirus exposure and HLA in healthy donors. PCR primers comprised 60 Vbeta and 13 Jbeta primers. Clones were sequenced by immunoSEQ multiplex PCR, and TCRdb holds only the in-frame ones, with some missing. Found here are 150,000 to 200,000 clones, less than 90% of them singletons; the top ten hold around 4.3%. The sample taken for sequencing was PBMCs. These receptors all stem from a man aged 45-65 years in good health and CMV-seropositive.

V is TRBV4-1 and J is TRBJ2-1, with no clear D. This CDR3 region has 13 residues. The V gene's germline CDR1 is MGHRA and CDR2 YSYEKL. Trimming pared 0 bases from V and 8 bases from J, leaving 8 bases between. The CDR3 is CASSQEIPYEQFF. DNA of the CDR3: TGCGCCAGCAGCCAAGAAATCCCATATGAGCAGTTCTTC.

V gene TRBV10-3 combines with J gene TRBJ1-2; D remains unclear. The CDR3 is 14 residues long. V was pared by 1 base and J by 3 bases, with 9 bases between. The germline CDR1 and CDR2 sequences are ENHRY and SYGVKD. Written as DNA, the CDR3 is TGTGCCATCAGTGAGTTGGCCTCTGACTATGGCTACACCTTC. Translation gives CAISELASDYGYTF.

The J gene is TRBJ2-5, the V gene TRBV28; 8 bases line up with TRBD2. V shed 4 bases and J 3 bases; nucleotides not matched to a gene: 16. Germline V gene data show CDR1 as MDHEN and CDR2 as SYDVKM. This CDR3 comprises 18 residues. The CDR3: CASSSIIGTSGFEETQYF. DNA for the CDR3: TGTGCCAGCAGTTCCATCATCGGGACTAGTGGATTTGAAGAGACCCAGTACTTC. The full variable domain, its missing parts supplied by reference TRBV28 and TRBJ2-5, is DVKVTQSSRYLVKRTGEKVFLECVQDMDHENMFWYRQDPGLGLRLIYFSYDVKMKEKGDIPEGYSVSREKKERFSLILESASTNQTSMYLCASSSIIGTSGFEETQYFGPGTRLLVL.

This chain links TRBV15 with TRBJ2-5, with TRBD2 identical over 9 bases. The J call could be wrong; TRBJ2-7 is a better fit for the DNA end. Germline CDR1 and CDR2: LNHNV and YYDKDF (reference sequence). The CDR3 covers 21 residues. The CDR3 DNA sequence: TGTGCCACCAGCGGACCCCTCACCCTGGGACTAGCCTTAGAGTTATCCTACGAGCAGTACTTC. This codes for CATSGPLTLGLALELSYEQYF.

For the CDR3, the DNA is TGTGCCAGCAGTAGGGACACCCGCGATGGCTACACCTTC. It is translated as CASSRDTRDGYTF. This sequence joins TRBV2 and TRBJ1-2, with D possibly TRBD1 on 6 matching bases. V dropped 5 bases and J dropped 6 bases, with 13 bases sitting between them. Looked up from germline, CDR1 is SNHLY and CDR2 is FYNNEI. The CDR3 loop spans 13 amino acids.

This clone was recorded a few times. The chain links TRBV5-8 to TRBJ2-1; TRBD2 agrees at 7 bases. The V and J ends lost 4 bases and 6 bases, in that order; junction bases with no gene match: 13. This CDR3 comprises 16 residues. CDR1 is SGHTS and CDR2 is YDEGEE in the germline V gene. CDR3 in DNA: TGTGCCAGCAGCGCGCGGGAGCGCGAACAAGGCAATGAGCAGTTCTTC. Translated: CASSAREREQGNEQFF.

V usage is TRBV5-1 and J usage is TRBJ1-6, with 8 bases identical to TRBD1. CDR3 length: 14 residues. With 5 bases clipped from V and 7 bases from J, the junction kept 5 bases outside the gene matches. Germline assignment: CDR1 SGHRS and CDR2 YFSETQ. Written as DNA, the CDR3 is TGCGCCAGCAGGTCAGGGGGCGGCAATTCACCCCTCCACTTT. Protein: CASRSGGGNSPLHF.

A few counts support this clone. The chain carries TRBV7-3 and TRBJ2-1, with 7 bases identical to TRBD2. CDR1 is SGHTA and CDR2 is FQGTGA in the germline V gene. Trimming removed 0 bases from V and 6 bases from J; junction bases left unmatched: 5. The CDR3 contains 15 residues. The CDR3 loop is CASSLTSGSGNEQFF. CDR3 nucleotides: TGTGCCAGCAGCTTAACTAGCGGGTCGGGCAATGAGCAGTTCTTC.

The gene calls are TRBV5-1 and TRBJ2-2; TRBD2 aligns across 10 bases. Germline CDR1 reads SGHRS; CDR2 reads YFSETQ. V shed 2 bases and J 9 bases; nucleotides not matched to a gene: 10. The CDR3 loop spans 16 amino acids. The CDR3: CASSLMASGSGRELFF. The CDR3 bases are TGCGCCAGCAGCTTAATGGCTAGCGGGAGTGGCAGGGAGCTGTTTTTT. The full variable domain, in which reference TRBV5-1 and TRBJ2-2 provide the parts outside the CDR3, is KAGVTQTPRYLIKTRGQQVTLSCSPISGHRSVSWYQQTPGQGLQFLFEYFSETQRNKGNFPGRFSGRQFSNSRSEMNVSTLELGDSALYLCASSLMASGSGRELFFGEGSRLTVL.

The genes are TRBV18 and TRBJ2-3, with TRBD1 as a possible D gene (6 bases). Germline CDR1 reads KGHSH; CDR2 reads LQKENI. This CDR3 region has 13 residues. V lost 3 bases, J lost 6 bases, and 10 bases lay in between. The CDR3 loop reads CASSPPRGDTQYF. The DNA for the CDR3 is TGTGCCAGCTCACCTCCTAGGGGGGATACGCAGTATTTT.

This chain links TRBV27 with TRBJ2-1, with 12 bases matching TRBD2. The germline V gene encodes CDR1 MNHEY and CDR2 SMNVEV (reference sequence). The CDR3 is 14 amino acids. The ends lost 9 bases at V and 10 bases at J; junction bases unmatched: 10. CDR3 nucleotides: TGTGCCAGTAAGGAAGGACTAGCGGGATTCGAGCAGTTCTTC. Translating it yields CASKEGLAGFEQFF.

This rearrangement joins TRBV11-3 to TRBJ2-7, with D possibly matching TRBD1 (5 bases). The V end lost 3 bases, the J end lost 1 base, and 7 bases lay between the germline ends. The CDR3 extends over 13 amino acids. Germline V gene lookup returns CDR1 SGHNT and CDR2 YENEEA. The CDR3 loop is CASSFDSSYEQYF. CDR3 sequence (DNA): TGTGCCAGCAGCTTCGACAGTTCCTACGAGCAGTACTTC.

The gene calls are TRBV2 and TRBJ1-3; 7 nucleotides line up with TRBD1. Germline-derived CDR1 and CDR2 are SNHLY and FYNNEI. Trimming removed 6 bases from V and 4 bases from J; junction bases left unmatched: 0. This CDR3 is built from 12 residues. CDR3 nucleotides: TGTGCCAGCAGGGGACAGGGAAACACCATATATTTT. It codes for CASRGQGNTIYF.

This clone appeared once. V usage is TRBV5-6 and J usage is TRBJ1-6, with 8 positions matching TRBD1. CDR3 length equals 17 residues. V lost 3 bases to trimming and J lost 0 bases; unmatched junction nucleotides: 5. CDR1 and CDR2 from the germline V gene are SGHDT and YYEEEE. The CDR3 region is CASSSGQVHSYNSPLHF. The CDR3 DNA reads TGTGCCAGCAGCTCGGGACAGGTACACTCCTATAATTCACCCCTCCACTTT.

The V and J genes are TRBV7-9 and TRBJ1-2; tentatively, D is TRBD1 (6 bases). The germline V gene encodes CDR1 SEHNR and CDR2 FQNEAQ (reference sequence). This CDR3 comprises 15 residues. Trimming removed 3 bases at V and 6 bases at J, with 17 bases between. CDR3 sequence (DNA): TGTGCCAGCAGCTTCAGGGACGGGGGGCGGCATGGCTACACCTTC. It translates to CASSFRDGGRHGYTF.

The V call is TRBV5-1, the J call TRBJ2-2; D uncertain. The length of the CDR3 is 13 residues. The germline V gene has CDR1 SGHRS and CDR2 YFSETQ. V shed 0 bases and J shed 4 bases, with 4 bases lying between them. The CDR3 region has the DNA TGCGCCAGCAGCTTGGTCCTCACCGGGGAGCTGTTTTTT. This translates into CASSLVLTGELFF.

The chain employs TRBV27 and TRBJ2-5; 7 nucleotides align to TRBD1. The CDR3 runs 15 residues. With 7 bases clipped from V and 4 bases from J, the junction kept 12 bases outside the gene matches. In germline, CDR1 is MNHEY, CDR2 SMNVEV (reference sequence). CDR3 protein: CASKPPGTARETQYF. The CDR3 coding sequence is TGTGCCAGCAAACCCCCCGGGACAGCAAGAGAGACCCAGTACTTC.

The genes are TRBV7-2 and TRBJ2-3, with 8 bases identical to TRBD1. The CDR3 contains 15 residues. The trim removed 5 bases at V and 1 base at J, leaving 5 bases unmatched. The germline V gene encodes CDR1 SGHTA and CDR2 FQGNSA. In nucleotides, the CDR3 is TGTGCCAGCAGCCGACAGGGGTCCCGCACAGATACGCAGTATTTT. Its translation is CASSRQGSRTDTQYF. Full variable domain (missing parts from reference TRBV7-2 and TRBJ2-3): GAGVSQSPSNKVTEKGKDVELRCDPISGHTALYWYRQSLGQGLEFLIYFQGNSAPDKSGLPSDRFSAERTGGSVSTLTIQRTQQEDSAVYLCASSRQGSRTDTQYFGPGTRLTVL.

The chain is built from TRBV10-3 and TRBJ1-4; 8 bases align to TRBD1. This CDR3 spans 14 amino acids. The J segment lost 7 bases and the V segment lost 2 bases, leaving 3 bases of the junction unmatched. Germline values: CDR1 ENHRY, CDR2 SYGVKD. The CDR3 reads CAISEGQGAEKLFF. Written as DNA, the CDR3 is TGTGCCATCAGTGAGGGGCAGGGGGCTGAAAAACTGTTTTTT.

The J gene is TRBJ1-2, the V gene TRBV11-2, with TRBD1 matching over 11 bases. Germline CDR1 is SGHAT and CDR2 is FQNNGV. The CDR3 covers 16 residues. V was clipped by 4 bases and J by 6 bases; unmatched bases: 10. CDR3 sequence: CASSSIEDRGLNGYTF. The CDR3 region has the DNA TGTGCCAGCAGCTCGATAGAGGACAGGGGGCTAAATGGCTACACCTTC.

The chain carries TRBV29-1 and TRBJ1-2, with D tentatively TRBD1 (6 bases). V was trimmed by 4 bases and J by 3 bases, leaving 9 bases between them. The CDR3 sequence is 12 residues long. Germline V CDR1 and CDR2: SQVTM, ANQGSEA. Here the CDR3 DNA reads TGCAGCGTTGTAGACAGGTACTATGGCTACACCTTC. Translated, it gives CSVVDRYYGYTF.

The V gene is TRBV28, the J gene TRBJ2-1; possibly TRBD1 for D (5 bases). The V end lost 3 bases, the J end lost 4 bases, and 19 bases lay between the germline ends. Germline CDR1 reads MDHEN; CDR2 reads SYDVKM. The CDR3 runs 17 residues. DNA for the CDR3: TGTGCCAGCAGTTTTCCTACTACAGGTACAAGGTACAATGAGCAGTTCTTC. Its translation: CASSFPTTGTRYNEQFF.

The chain is built from TRBV5-6 and TRBJ1-4; TRBD1 is a possible D gene (6 bases). With 4 bases removed from V and 4 bases from J, the gap between germline ends came to 17 bases. The CDR3 sequence is 16 residues long. Germline V lookup: CDR1 SGHDT, CDR2 YYEEEE. CDR3 in DNA: TGTGCCAGCAGCGGCAAGACAGGCCTGCTTAATGAAAAACTGTTTTTT. It codes for CASSGKTGLLNEKLFF. The full variable domain, with the rest looked up from reference TRBV5-6 and TRBJ1-4, is DAGVTQSPTHLIKTRGQQVTLRCSPKSGHDTVSWYQQALGQGPQFIFQYYEEEERQRGNFPDRFSGHQFPNYSSELNVNALLLGDSALYLCASSGKTGLLNEKLFFGSGTQLSVL.